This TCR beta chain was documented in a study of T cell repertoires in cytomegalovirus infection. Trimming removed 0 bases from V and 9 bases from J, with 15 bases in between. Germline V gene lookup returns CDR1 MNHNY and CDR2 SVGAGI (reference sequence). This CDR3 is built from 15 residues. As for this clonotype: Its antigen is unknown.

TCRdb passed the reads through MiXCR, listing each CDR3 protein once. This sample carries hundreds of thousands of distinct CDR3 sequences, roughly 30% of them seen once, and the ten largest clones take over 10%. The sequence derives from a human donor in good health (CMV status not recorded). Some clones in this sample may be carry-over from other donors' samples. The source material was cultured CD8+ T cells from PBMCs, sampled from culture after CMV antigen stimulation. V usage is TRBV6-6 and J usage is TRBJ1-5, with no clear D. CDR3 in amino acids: CASSYSTGLGRPQHF. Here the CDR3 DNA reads TGTGCCAGCAGTTACTCTACCGGTCTGGGAAGGCCCCAGCATTTT.